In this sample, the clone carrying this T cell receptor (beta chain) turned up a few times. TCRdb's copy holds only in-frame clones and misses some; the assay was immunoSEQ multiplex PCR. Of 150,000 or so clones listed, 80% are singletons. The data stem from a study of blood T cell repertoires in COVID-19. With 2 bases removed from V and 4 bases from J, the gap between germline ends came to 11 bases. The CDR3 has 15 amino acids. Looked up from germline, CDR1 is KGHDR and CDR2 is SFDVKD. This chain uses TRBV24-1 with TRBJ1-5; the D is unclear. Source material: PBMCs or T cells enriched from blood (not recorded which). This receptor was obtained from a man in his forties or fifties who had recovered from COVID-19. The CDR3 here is CATSDWAGGNQPQHF. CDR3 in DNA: TGTGCCACCAGTGATTGGGCCGGAGGGAATCAGCCCCAGCATTTT.